This T cell receptor beta chain was profiled in a study of cytomegalovirus exposure and HLA in healthy donors. Study results and caveats: With high specificity and sensitivity, the classifier reportedly diagnosed cytomegalovirus status. A few CMV-associated chains were confirmed in vitro to be specific for CMV antigens.

Concerning this clone itself: What it binds is unknown.

The donors were part of the validation cohort of 95 to 150 subjects. That cohort was separate from the first cohort, which comprised 500 to 700 subjects. Method: immunoSEQ multiplex PCR; TCRdb's copy keeps in-frame clones and lacks some. The sample includes roughly 120,000 clones, 86% seen only once; the top ten take about 5.3%. Germline-derived CDR1 and CDR2 are SGHRS and YFSETQ. Deletions cut 3 bases from V and 3 bases from J, with 16 bases between. CDR3 size: 15 residues. The J gene is TRBJ2-7, the V gene TRBV5-1; the D is unclear. This clonotype originated in a man between 18 and 29 years old in good health and CMV-seronegative. Input material: PBMCs. The CDR3 loop reads CASSSTTGDSYEQYF. The CDR3 DNA sequence: TGCGCCAGCAGCTCAACAACTGGAGATAGCTACGAGCAGTACTTC.